Listed here is a single T cell receptor (beta chain). The data are from a study of cytomegalovirus exposure and HLA in healthy donors. Both 60 Vbeta primers and 13 Jbeta primers went into the PCR. Produced via immunoSEQ multiplex PCR; TCRdb's table is partial and in-frame only. The sample includes over 150,000 clones, about 80% of them seen just once. Trimming took 3 bases from V and 4 from J; bases not matched to a gene: 9. Germline V CDR1 and CDR2: MNHEY, SMNVEV (reference sequence). The CDR3 loop spans 15 amino acids. The specimen was PBMCs. The rearrangement links TRBV27 to TRBJ2-7; TRBD1 matches at 7 bases. This sequence was found in a man aged 25-40 years in good health and CMV-seropositive. The CDR3 here is CASSFQGDRGYEQYF. The DNA for the CDR3 is TGTGCCAGCAGTTTCCAAGGGGACAGAGGATACGAGCAGTACTTC.